The 28 T cell receptor beta chains presented below share a single source sample, sequenced in a study of shared clonotypes between healthy human individuals. Here immunoSEQ multiplex PCR was the method, and the copy in TCRdb shows in-frame clones only, minus some. The sample includes fewer than 1.8 million clones, 98% to 99% seen only once; the top ten take approximately 0.38%. Sequencing was done on a sample of naive CD4+ T cells sorted from blood. Subset here: CD45RA+ positively selected. The receptors originated from a man younger than 45 in good health.

Note on this clone: At the DNA level, this CDR3 is encoded by other sequences in the same sample as well. V gene TRBV10-3 combines with J gene TRBJ2-1, with D maybe TRBD2 (5 bases). V was clipped by 3 bases and J by 8 bases, with 5 bases between them. The V gene's germline CDR1 is ENHRY and CDR2 SYGVKD. The CDR3 spans 11 residues. This CDR3 is CAISDGDEQFF. The DNA of the CDR3 is TGTGCCATCAGTGACGGGGATGAGCAGTTCTTC.

The gene calls are TRBV11-2 and TRBJ2-3; 14 bases line up with TRBD2. The CDR3 extends over 18 amino acids. The germline V gene has CDR1 SGHAT and CDR2 FQNNGV. V was pared by 2 bases and J by 2 bases, with 6 bases of the junction left unmatched. CDR3 protein: CASSLRTSGRRPTDTQYF. CDR3 nucleotides: TGTGCCAGCAGCTTAAGGACTAGCGGGAGGAGGCCCACAGATACGCAGTATTTT.

The sample holds one count of this clone. J is TRBJ1-5 and V is TRBV19; D remains ambiguous. Germline loops: CDR1 LNHDA, CDR2 SQIVND (reference sequence). The CDR3 is 15 amino acids. V was pared by 0 bases and J by 7 bases, with 13 bases between. In DNA form, the CDR3 reads TGTGCCAGTAGTATAGATTTCGGCCCCTCCCAGCCCCAGCATTTT. As protein: CASSIDFGPSQPQHF.

The rearrangement uses TRBV10-3 and TRBJ2-3; D not certain. Germline CDR1 and CDR2: ENHRY and SYGVKD. CDR3 size: 12 residues. The V end lost 7 bases, the J end lost 2 bases, and 7 bases lay between the germline ends. CDR3 nucleotides: TGTGCCATCAATTCTAACACAGATACGCAGTATTTT. It translates to CAINSNTDTQYF.

The chain links TRBV5-1 to TRBJ2-7; 9 bases fit TRBD1. Germline CDR1 and CDR2: SGHRS and YFSETQ. CDR3 length: 14 amino acids. After removal of 3 bases from V and 7 bases from J, the junction contained 8 bases not matched to a gene. CDR3 loop: CASSYNRGRGEQYF. The CDR3 DNA reads TGCGCCAGCAGCTATAACAGGGGGCGGGGAGAGCAGTACTTC.

The chain links TRBV18 to TRBJ1-1, with D perhaps matching TRBD1 (5 bases). The CDR3 extends over 13 amino acids. Deletions cut 9 bases from V and 1 base from J, with 12 bases between. Per germline, CDR1 KGHSH and CDR2 LQKENI. DNA for the CDR3: TGTGCCAGTCGGGTGACAGCGAACACTGAAGCTTTCTTT. Translating gives CASRVTANTEAFF.

The chain uses TRBV19 and TRBJ2-2, with D possibly matching TRBD1 (6 bases). The CDR3 sequence is 13 residues long. Trimming cost V 6 bases and J 4 bases, with 9 bases left between them. The V gene's germline CDR1 is LNHDA and CDR2 SQIVND (reference sequence). The CDR3 here is CASRGQITGELFF. CDR3 in DNA: TGTGCCAGTAGAGGACAGATCACCGGGGAGCTGTTTTTT.

The CDR3: CASNRDRVEYGYTF. The CDR3 nucleotides are TGTGCCAGCAATCGGGACAGGGTAGAATATGGCTACACCTTC. The rearrangement uses TRBV9 and TRBJ1-2; 9 bases are shared with TRBD1. CDR1 and CDR2 (germline): SGDLS, YYNGEE. With 6 bases clipped from V and 5 bases from J, the junction kept 8 bases outside the gene matches. The CDR3 sequence is 14 residues long.

This clone was detected once. The rearrangement uses TRBV2 and TRBJ2-7; the D is unclear. Deletions cut 3 bases from V and 4 bases from J, with 10 bases between. This CDR3 is 13 amino acids long. Per germline, CDR1 SNHLY and CDR2 FYNNEI. The CDR3 is CASSEGMGYEQYF. DNA of the CDR3: TGTGCCAGCAGTGAGGGTATGGGGTACGAGCAGTACTTC.

The V and J genes are TRBV28 and TRBJ2-7; 12 nucleotides align to TRBD2. The CDR3 has 15 residues. Germline lookup yields CDR1 MDHEN and CDR2 SYDVKM. V gave up 5 bases and J gave up 6 bases; unmatched junction bases: 8. CDR3 in amino acids: CASSPRTSGKGEQYF. The CDR3, as DNA: TGTGCCAGCAGTCCCCGGACTAGCGGGAAGGGCGAGCAGTACTTC.

The V gene is TRBV9, the J gene TRBJ2-1; 10 bases are shared with TRBD2. The CDR3 length is 15 residues. In germline, CDR1 is SGDLS, CDR2 YYNGEE. Trimming removed 2 bases from V and 5 bases from J; junction bases left unmatched: 4. The CDR3 DNA reads TGTGCCAGCAGCGTCCTAGCGGGAGTAAACAATGAGCAGTTCTTC. Its protein product is CASSVLAGVNNEQFF.

The rearrangement uses TRBV28 and TRBJ2-1, with 15 nucleotides matching TRBD2. The CDR3 spans 19 residues. Germline V gene lookup returns CDR1 MDHEN and CDR2 SYDVKM. J gave up 0 bases and V 6 bases, and 9 bases lay outside the gene matches. The CDR3 DNA reads as TGTGCCAGCAGCCGTCCCGGGACTAGCGGGAGGCGCTCCTACAATGAGCAGTTCTTC. Translation gives CASSRPGTSGRRSYNEQFF.

The chain has TRBV9 and TRBJ2-1; TRBD1 aligns across 7 bases. V gave up 5 bases and J gave up 1 base; unmatched junction bases: 3. From germline, CDR1 is SGDLS and CDR2 YYNGEE. The CDR3 runs to 14 residues. CDR3 amino acids: CASSTQGSYNEQFF. In DNA form, the CDR3 reads TGTGCCAGCAGTACACAGGGGTCCTACAATGAGCAGTTCTTC.

The V and J genes are TRBV11-1 and TRBJ1-1; maybe TRBD1 (5 bases). From germline, CDR1 is SGHAT and CDR2 FQDESV (reference sequence). V lost 1 base and J lost 1, with 10 bases in between. The CDR3 contains 15 residues. Written as DNA, the CDR3 is TGTGCCAGCAGCTTAGGACGGCAGGGGAACACTGAAGCTTTCTTT. Its translation is CASSLGRQGNTEAFF.

V usage is TRBV5-1 and J usage is TRBJ2-7, with D unresolved. V was clipped by 0 bases and J by 2 bases, with 6 bases between them. The CDR3 has 13 residues. CDR1 SGHRS and CDR2 YFSETQ come from the germline V gene. The CDR3 bases are TGCGCCAGCAGCTTGGCCTCTACCTACGAGCAGTACTTC. Its protein product is CASSLASTYEQYF.

The chain links TRBV2 to TRBJ2-2, with D possibly being TRBD1 (5 bases). V was cut by 6 bases and J by 0 bases, with 14 bases left in between. The CDR3 runs 16 residues. Germline loops: CDR1 SNHLY, CDR2 FYNNEI. CDR3 protein: CASRDTGRPNTGELFF. The CDR3 DNA sequence: TGTGCCAGCAGGGACACTGGACGGCCGAACACCGGGGAGCTGTTTTTT.

This clone was seen once. V and J are TRBV10-3 and TRBJ1-2, with D perhaps matching TRBD1 (5 bases). Trimming left V 4 bases short and J 0 bases short, with 9 bases between. The CDR3 spans 14 residues. Germline V gene lookup returns CDR1 ENHRY and CDR2 SYGVKD. CDR3 coding DNA: TGTGCCATCAGTGCTGGCAGGGCTAACTATGGCTACACCTTC. Translating it yields CAISAGRANYGYTF.

V gene TRBV5-1 combines with J gene TRBJ1-5, with 8 bases fitting TRBD1. The CDR3 has 14 amino acids. The junction had 5 bases not matched to a gene; V was cut back by 4 bases and J by 5 bases. Looked up from germline, CDR1 is SGHRS and CDR2 is YFSETQ. The CDR3 reads CASSLSTGDQPQHF. CDR3 coding DNA: TGCGCCAGCAGCCTATCGACAGGGGATCAGCCCCAGCATTTT.

The V gene is TRBV9, the J gene TRBJ2-6; a weak D match, TRBD1 (7 bases). CDR3 length: 18 amino acids. CDR1 and CDR2 from the germline V gene are SGDLS and YYNGEE. V was pared by 4 bases and J by 4 bases, with 21 bases between. Here the CDR3 reads CASSPRGIQGPGANVLTF. The DNA for the CDR3 is TGTGCCAGCAGCCCCCGGGGGATACAGGGGCCCGGGGCCAACGTCCTGACTTTC.

The chain is built from TRBV5-1 and TRBJ2-1, with 8 bases matching TRBD2. The CDR3 covers 19 residues. The ends lost 1 base at V and 0 bases at J; junction bases unmatched: 12. Germline-derived CDR1 and CDR2 are SGHRS and YFSETQ. The DNA of the CDR3 is TGCGCCAGCAGCTTGCTTGCGGGAGGCTCGGTCTACTCCTACAATGAGCAGTTCTTC. As protein: CASSLLAGGSVYSYNEQFF. The entire variable domain, with the rest obtained from reference TRBV5-1 and TRBJ2-1, is as follows: KAGVTQTPRYLIKTRGQQVTLSCSPISGHRSVSWYQQTPGQGLQFLFEYFSETQRNKGNFPGRFSGRQFSNSRSEMNVSTLELGDSALYLCASSLLAGGSVYSYNEQFFGPGTRLTVL.

The V gene is TRBV7-9, the J gene TRBJ2-7, with a possible D match to TRBD1 (6 bases). The CDR3 spans 16 residues. The germline V and J ends were trimmed by 4 bases and 0 bases, with 16 bases remaining between them. Germline-derived CDR1 and CDR2 are SEHNR and FQNEAQ (reference sequence). CDR3 in amino acids: CASSWGPARDSYEQYF. The CDR3 nucleotides are TGTGCCAGCAGCTGGGGGCCTGCGCGCGACTCCTACGAGCAGTACTTC.

The rearrangement uses TRBV11-2 and TRBJ2-2; 9 nucleotides align to TRBD2. The CDR3 covers 18 residues. V lost 1 base, J lost 1 base, and 7 bases stayed unmatched. CDR1 is SGHAT, CDR2 FQNNGV, per germline. This CDR3 is CASSLVLAGLLNTGELFF. The DNA of the CDR3 is TGTGCCAGCAGCTTAGTACTAGCGGGCCTCCTGAACACCGGGGAGCTGTTTTTT.

The chain carries TRBV5-5 and TRBJ2-5, with D possibly TRBD1 on 5 matching bases. This CDR3 comprises 13 residues. The V and J ends lost 4 bases and 5 bases respectively, with 12 bases between them. Germline lookup yields CDR1 SGHKS and CDR2 YYEKEE (reference sequence). CDR3 DNA: TGTGCCAGCAGCCGGGCCAGGGTCGAGACCCAGTACTTC. This codes for CASSRARVETQYF.

The chain combines TRBV11-2 with TRBJ1-3, with D possibly TRBD1 on 6 matching bases. The CDR3 runs to 14 residues. Germline V gene lookup returns CDR1 SGHAT and CDR2 FQNNGV. V was shortened by 4 bases and J by 5 bases, with 12 bases between the two germline ends. CDR3 in amino acids: CASSSDSERNTIYF. Written as DNA, the CDR3 is TGTGCCAGCAGCTCGGACAGCGAGCGAAACACCATATATTTT.

The rearrangement uses TRBV9 and TRBJ2-1; 9 nucleotides align to TRBD2. The CDR3 sequence is 18 residues long. Trimming removed 0 bases from V and 0 bases from J; junction bases left unmatched: 7. CDR1 and CDR2 (germline): SGDLS, YYNGEE. The chain's CDR3 is CASSVDPTSGHSYNEQFF. The CDR3 DNA reads as TGTGCCAGCAGCGTAGATCCGACTAGCGGCCACTCCTACAATGAGCAGTTCTTC.

V is TRBV7-8 and J is TRBJ2-7, with D possibly matching TRBD1 (5 bases). Trimming removed 5 bases at V and 3 bases at J, with 11 bases between. The CDR3 is 13 residues long. Germline V CDR1 and CDR2: SGHVS, FQNEAQ. DNA of the CDR3: TGTGCCAGCAGCCCAAGGGGCTTCTACGAGCAGTACTTC. This encodes CASSPRGFYEQYF.

CDR3 sequence: CASSSGTNLAKNIQYF. Written as DNA, the CDR3 is TGTGCCAGCAGTTCAGGGACTAACCTAGCCAAAAACATTCAGTACTTC. The chain recombines TRBV28 with TRBJ2-4, with TRBD2 matching over 7 bases. V shed 4 bases and J 0 bases; nucleotides not matched to a gene: 6. The CDR3 has 16 amino acids. Germline CDR1 MDHEN, CDR2 SYDVKM.

This clone has only one observation. V gene TRBV2 combines with J gene TRBJ2-3; unclear D gene. V gave up 8 bases and J gave up 0 bases, with 18 bases separating them. The CDR3 length is 16 residues. The germline CDR1 and CDR2 sequences are SNHLY and FYNNEI. CDR3 in DNA: TGTGCCAGCGAAATAACGATAGTAGATAGCACAGATACGCAGTATTTT. It codes for CASEITIVDSTDTQYF.